The rows below give T cell receptor beta chains drawn from one sample of a study of T-cell memory formation after mild COVID-19. TCRdb re-called the 5' RACE reads with MiXCR, one entry per CDR3 protein. Of about 150,000 distinct CDR3 sequences in the sample, roughly 15% were seen once. The sequenced material came from PBMCs or a T cell subset sorted from them (not recorded which). Source of these receptors: an adult woman who had mild COVID-19 (a few samples of this study predate the infection). Cell type and time point are not known. Each CDR3 is given with its conserved first and last residue. Clone size, where shown, is once, few, many, or a class for clones that have expanded.

CDR3 length,clone size,J gene,V gene,CDR3 protein
13,many,TRBJ2-7,TRBV24-1,CATSDAATYEQYF
17,few,TRBJ2-7,TRBV7-8,CASSLGPSAPAPYEQYF
16,many,TRBJ2-5,TRBV5-1,CASSSRQIGAEETQYF
17,few,TRBJ2-7,TRBV5-1,CASSLAGEGGRSYEQYF
13,many,TRBJ2-7,TRBV10-3,CAISAAGPYEQYF
13,few,TRBJ1-3,TRBV20-1,CSASGISGNTIYF
15,-,TRBJ2-7,TRBV2,CASSLEDRGSYKQYF
15,-,TRBJ1-1,TRBV12-3/TRBV12-4,CASSLAHGKNTEAFF
14,once,TRBJ2-7,TRBV6-5,CASSYSRATYEQYF
17,many,TRBJ2-7,TRBV5-1,CASSVGLAGGRAYEQYF
13,few,TRBJ1-1,TRBV6-5,CASSPGGWAEAFF
15,many,TRBJ2-1,TRBV7-9,CASSLPGQANNEQFF
13,-,TRBJ2-5,TRBV2,CATSRGQQETQYF
13,-,TRBJ1-6,TRBV12-3/TRBV12-4,CACQQGAYSPLHF
15,-,TRBJ2-7,TRBV4-1,CASSQLLGGAYEQYF
13,-,TRBJ2-2,TRBV20-1,CSVKDLSTGELFF
13,few,TRBJ1-2,TRBV7-9,CASSSLTTRGYTF
15,-,TRBJ1-5,TRBV4-2,CASSQDTRQDQPQHF
15,few,TRBJ2-3,TRBV7-2,CASSMRGARTDTQYF
14,few,TRBJ2-5,TRBV5-1,CASSRTSGAETQYF
19,-,TRBJ2-1,TRBV12-5,CASGLVGRGWLAGVHEQFF
16,-,TRBJ2-3,TRBV18,CASSPRRGASTDTQYF
13,few,TRBJ1-2,TRBV5-1,CASSLGEFYGYTF
16,-,TRBJ2-7,TRBV29-1,CSVVSGSGKRTYEQYF
15,-,TRBJ1-6,TRBV20-1,CSARDVKVYNSPLHF
14,few,TRBJ2-7,TRBV29-1,CSVRQGTSGYEQYF
15,few,TRBJ2-2,TRBV19,CASSIVPGEAGELFF
13,-,TRBJ2-5,TRBV3-1,CASSHLAGKAQYF
12,-,TRBJ1-1,TRBV6-5,CASGVVDTEAFF
17,few,TRBJ1-6,TRBV6-2/TRBV6-3,CASGGRDASSYNSPLHF
15,-,TRBJ1-5,TRBV5-1,CASSSPGPGNQPQHF
13,-,TRBJ1-1,TRBV12-3/TRBV12-4,CASSPAGITEAFF
15,-,TRBJ2-7,TRBV6-5,CASSRNPPLGYEQYF
12,few,TRBJ2-1,TRBV11-1,CASSFGAGEQFF
15,-,TRBJ2-2,TRBV3-1,CASSQGASNTGELFF
16,many,TRBJ2-1,TRBV14,CASSQDLFSSYNEQFF
15,few,TRBJ2-3,TRBV29-1,CSVEGLAGGTDTQYF
18,few,TRBJ1-5,TRBV3-1,CASSQDQLGPFSNQPQHF
14,-,TRBJ2-5,TRBV7-6,CASSLQQGGETQYF
15,-,TRBJ2-7,TRBV2,CASILDRGLAYEQYF
12,-,TRBJ2-7,TRBV3-1,CASSRTSNEQYF
17,-,TRBJ2-3,TRBV12-3/TRBV12-4,CASSLVQLAGGADTQYF
14,few,TRBJ2-3,TRBV5-6,CASSLEPSGGAKYF
14,-,TRBJ2-3,TRBV6-6,CASRNAGVADTQYF
13,-,TRBJ2-7,TRBV2,CASSDREDYEQYF
17,few,TRBJ2-7,TRBV7-9,CASSLVSPGPSSYEQYF
12,-,TRBJ2-7,TRBV20-1,CSAAVRLNEQYF
15,-,TRBJ1-1,TRBV5-1,CASSLAAAVNTEAFF
15,-,TRBJ2-5,TRBV12-3/TRBV12-4,CASSPAAGGQETQYF
16,many,TRBJ2-1,TRBV7-3,CASSLGTSGGYNEQFF
18,-,TRBJ2-7,TRBV5-1,CASSRSWTSGSGSYEQYF
11,many,TRBJ2-1,TRBV11-2,CASSLAHEQFF
14,-,TRBJ2-7,TRBV5-1,CASSLAGPVDEQYF
12,-,TRBJ2-7,TRBV29-1,CSVEVQGDEQYF
14,few,TRBJ2-1,TRBV5-4,CASSSPTSGGASFF
13,-,TRBJ2-5,TRBV4-1,CASSQGGRETQYF
15,-,TRBJ2-5,TRBV20-1,CSALPKAGEGETQYF
12,few,TRBJ2-1,TRBV12-3/TRBV12-4,CASRGLNNEQFF
12,few,TRBJ2-3,TRBV20-1,CSARDFTDTQYF